The 29 T cell receptor beta chains reported below all come from one sample, sequenced in a study of cytomegalovirus exposure and HLA in healthy donors (TCRdb year 2017). The library was prepared using the immunoSEQ multiplex PCR assay. Imported from immuneACCESS, the table was reduced by TCRdb to in-frame sequences with V and J called. These copies leave out some clones; in studies compared against another copy, an unresolved V gene accounts for under half, and the cause of the remainder is not known. This sample holds 200,000 to 250,000 clones; approximately 87% were observed only once. The top ten clonotypes cover less than 7% of the sample. The sample comprised PBMCs. The receptors were sampled from a woman aged 18 to 35 in good health and CMV-seronegative.

For this clone: At one boundary the junction diverges from the germline segment, which might be a read error. V and J are TRBV19 and TRBJ1-2; D not certain. Germline CDR1 and CDR2: LNHDA and SQIVND (reference sequence). The CDR3 loop spans 13 amino acids. CDR3 loop: CASSLGIGYGYAF. CDR3 sequence (DNA): TGTGCCAGTAGTCTTGGAATCGGCTATGGCTACGCCTTC.

This clone was seen only a few times. This chain connects TRBV6-1 to TRBJ2-2; D is ambiguous. This CDR3 is built from 15 residues. V gave up 2 bases and J gave up 4 bases, with 11 bases separating them. Germline V lookup: CDR1 MNHNS, CDR2 SASEGT. This chain's CDR3 is CASSEQVKITGELFF. The CDR3 region has the DNA TGTGCCAGCAGTGAACAGGTGAAGATCACCGGGGAGCTGTTTTTT.

The genes are TRBV10-3 and TRBJ1-4; D gene unclear. The germline CDR1 and CDR2 sequences are ENHRY and SYGVKD. V was trimmed by 0 bases and J by 8 bases, leaving 7 bases between them. This CDR3 contains 13 residues. In DNA form, the CDR3 reads TGTGCCATCAGTGAGTCACCCAACGAAAAACTGTTTTTT. Amino acids: CAISESPNEKLFF.

This chain connects TRBV18 to TRBJ1-2; 9 bases are a match to TRBD1. Trimming cost V 7 bases and J 4 bases; bases outside gene matches: 7. From germline, CDR1 is KGHSH and CDR2 LQKENI. This CDR3 is built from 14 residues. CDR3 sequence reads: CASFATTGGYGYTF. Written as DNA, the CDR3 is TGTGCCAGCTTCGCGACGACAGGGGGCTATGGCTACACCTTC.

This chain connects TRBV27 to TRBJ2-7, with 9 bases that match TRBD2. There are 15 residues in the CDR3. Losses at the gene ends were 5 bases for V and 2 bases for J; bases not matched to a gene: 7. Germline CDR1 and CDR2: MNHEY and SMNVEV (reference sequence). The CDR3 sequence: CASSPSLAGAYEQYF. The CDR3 nucleotides are TGTGCCAGCAGTCCCAGTTTAGCGGGAGCCTACGAGCAGTACTTC.

This clone was counted a few times. The chain recombines TRBV27 with TRBJ2-2; D uncertain. Trimming took 5 bases from V and 7 from J, leaving 8 bases between them. This CDR3 contains 12 residues. In germline, CDR1 is MNHEY, CDR2 SMNVEV (reference sequence). Here the CDR3 reads CASSTSFGELFF. Here the CDR3 DNA reads TGTGCCAGCAGTACCAGTTTCGGGGAGCTGTTTTTT.

The chain couples TRBV7-9 to TRBJ2-7; the D is unclear. Trimming left V 3 bases short and J 6 bases short, with 12 bases between. Germline V gives CDR1 SEHNR, CDR2 FQNEAQ (reference sequence). CDR3 length: 13 residues. This CDR3 reads CASSLPGRSEQYF. The CDR3 coding sequence is TGTGCCAGCAGCTTGCCGGGCCGCAGCGAGCAGTACTTC.

The chain carries TRBV28 and TRBJ2-5, with D perhaps matching TRBD1 (6 bases). The CDR3 extends over 14 amino acids. In germline, CDR1 is MDHEN, CDR2 SYDVKM. Trimming removed 5 bases at V and 3 bases at J, with 13 bases between. The CDR3 nucleotides are TGTGCCAGCAGTACGACAGGATATGAAGAGACCCAGTACTTC. Its protein is CASSTTGYEETQYF.

V gene TRBV13 combines with J gene TRBJ2-3; 13 bases line up with TRBD2. J gave up 6 bases and V 4 bases, and 13 bases lay outside the gene matches. CDR1 PRHDT and CDR2 FYEKMQ come from the germline V gene (reference sequence). The CDR3 runs to 18 residues. The CDR3 here is CASSYQPDRLAGGDTQYF. Here the CDR3 DNA reads TGTGCCAGCAGCTACCAGCCTGATAGACTAGCGGGGGGCGATACGCAGTATTTT.

This chain links TRBV27 with TRBJ2-1; 13 bases are a match to TRBD2. The germline CDR1 and CDR2 sequences are MNHEY and SMNVEV (reference sequence). V was pared by 5 bases and J by 7 bases, with 8 bases of the junction left unmatched. This CDR3 has 16 amino acids. Here the CDR3 reads CASSRTSGSVGNEQFF. The DNA for the CDR3 is TGTGCCAGCAGTAGGACTAGCGGGAGTGTCGGTAATGAGCAGTTCTTC.

This rearrangement joins TRBV18 to TRBJ2-7; unclear D gene. CDR3 length: 12 amino acids. Germline-derived CDR1 and CDR2 are KGHSH and LQKENI. V lost 5 bases and J lost 6, with 11 bases in between. The CDR3 DNA reads as TGTGCCAGCTCAATGGACGGTCTCGAGCAGTACTTC. Protein sequence: CASSMDGLEQYF. Looking up the rest from reference TRBV18 and TRBJ2-7 gives the full variable domain: NAGVMQNPRHLVRRRGQEARLRCSPMKGHSHVYWYRQLPEEGLKFMVYLQKENIIDESGMPKERFSAEFPKEGPSILRIQQVVRGDSAAYFCASSMDGLEQYFGPGTRLTVT.

The rearrangement links TRBV7-9 to TRBJ2-3, with D perhaps TRBD1 (6 bases). Germline V CDR1 and CDR2: SEHNR, FQNEAQ (reference sequence). V was shortened by 1 base and J by 2 bases, with 16 bases between the two germline ends. The CDR3 is 17 amino acids. The CDR3 DNA reads TGTGCCAGCAGCTTAGGGACCCACAGGGCCCCCACAGATACGCAGTATTTT. Its protein is CASSLGTHRAPTDTQYF.

The V call is TRBV18, the J call TRBJ1-4; TRBD1 matches at 7 bases. The CDR3 length is 14 residues. V was clipped by 3 bases and J by 5 bases; unmatched bases: 3. Germline lookup yields CDR1 KGHSH and CDR2 LQKENI. The CDR3 reads CASSPPGQNEKLFF. Here the CDR3 DNA reads TGTGCCAGCTCACCCCCGGGACAGAATGAAAAACTGTTTTTT.

This rearrangement joins TRBV23-1 to TRBJ2-7, with D uncertain. TRBV23-1 is identified as an open reading frame with a role that is uncertain. The germline V and J ends were trimmed by 2 bases and 2 bases, with 10 bases remaining between them. This CDR3 has 14 residues. CDR3 residues: CASSQPWKAYEQYF. Written as DNA, the CDR3 is TGCGCCAGCAGTCAACCCTGGAAGGCCTACGAGCAGTACTTC.

The chain is built from TRBV13 and TRBJ1-6, with a possible D match to TRBD1 (6 bases). The CDR3 runs 17 residues. The V gene's germline CDR1 is PRHDT and CDR2 FYEKMQ (reference sequence). V was clipped by 0 bases and J by 14 bases, with 23 bases between them. The CDR3 reads CASSLGLGEGVGRTLHF. DNA for the CDR3: TGTGCCAGCAGCTTAGGCCTTGGGGAGGGGGTCGGCAGGACCCTCCACTTT.

CDR3 sequence: CASSTQLGEAFF. In DNA, the CDR3 is TGTGCCAGTAGTACCCAACTGGGGGAAGCTTTCTTT. The chain has TRBV19 and TRBJ1-1; the D is unclear. Trimming removed 4 bases at V and 8 bases at J, with 11 bases between. The CDR3 runs 12 residues. The germline gives CDR1 LNHDA, CDR2 SQIVND (reference sequence).

As regards this clone: A junction boundary mismatches the germline segment, possibly from a read error. V usage is TRBV15 and J usage is TRBJ2-5; D possibly matches TRBD1 or TRBD2 (6 bases each). The CDR3 length is 12 residues. Germline V gives CDR1 LNHNV, CDR2 YYDKDF (reference sequence). In DNA form, the CDR3 reads TGTGCCACCAGCGGACGAGGGGGGCCCACCGACTTC. Its translation: CATSGRGGPTDF.

The rearrangement links TRBV9 to TRBJ1-1, with D possibly TRBD1 on 5 matching bases. The CDR3 has 14 amino acids. V lost 4 bases and J lost 5, with 15 bases in between. The germline V gene has CDR1 SGDLS and CDR2 YYNGEE. The CDR3 nucleotides read TGTGCCAGCAGCTACGGACCCGGGACGACTGAAGCTTTCTTT. Translation: CASSYGPGTTEAFF. Full variable domain (missing parts from reference TRBV9 and TRBJ1-1): DSGVTQTPKHLITATGQRVTLRCSPRSGDLSVYWYQQSLDQGLQFLIQYYNGEERAKGNILERFSAQQFPDLHSELNLSSLELGDSALYFCASSYGPGTTEAFFGQGTRLTVV.

The gene calls are TRBV5-6 and TRBJ2-3, with 7 positions matching TRBD1. The CDR3 runs 15 residues. Trimming removed 4 bases from V and 4 bases from J; junction bases left unmatched: 9. Germline CDR1 reads SGHDT; CDR2 reads YYEEEE. The chain's CDR3 is CASSGTKGGPDTQYF. CDR3 sequence (DNA): TGTGCCAGCAGCGGAACAAAAGGGGGCCCAGATACGCAGTATTTT.

The chain uses TRBV19 and TRBJ2-7; no clear D gene. The CDR3 length is 14 residues. V lost 0 bases, J lost 4 bases, and 10 bases lay in between. CDR1 is LNHDA and CDR2 is SQIVND in the germline V gene (reference sequence). Here the CDR3 reads CASSIEKRSYEQYF. The CDR3 DNA reads TGTGCCAGTAGTATAGAAAAACGGAGTTACGAGCAGTACTTC.

This chain links TRBV10-3 with TRBJ2-7, with D tentatively TRBD1 (6 bases). Deletions cut 3 bases from V and 0 bases from J, with 18 bases between. CDR3 size: 17 residues. Germline V gives CDR1 ENHRY, CDR2 SYGVKD. The CDR3 DNA sequence: TGTGCCATCAGTGATGAGGGGGAGAAAACGGGCTCCTACGAGCAGTACTTC. Its protein is CAISDEGEKTGSYEQYF.

In its sample, this clone was seen once. The chain recombines TRBV19 with TRBJ1-5; 7 bases match TRBD1. This CDR3 is 15 amino acids long. Germline CDR1 reads LNHDA; CDR2 reads SQIVND (reference sequence). V lost 4 bases, J lost 0 bases, and 3 bases stayed unmatched. The CDR3 nucleotides read TGTGCCAGTAGTAGGCCAGGGGGTAGCAATCAGCCCCAGCATTTT. This codes for CASSRPGGSNQPQHF.

The rearrangement uses TRBV30 and TRBJ1-5; D is perhaps TRBD1 (5 bases). V lost 2 bases and J lost 1, with 15 bases in between. The CDR3 extends over 16 amino acids. CDR1 is GTSNPN, CDR2 SVGIG, per germline (reference sequence). The CDR3 DNA follows: TGTGCCTGGAGTCAACCCTGGCAGGGAAGCAATCAGCCCCAGCATTTT. Translating it yields CAWSQPWQGSNQPQHF.

The chain is built from TRBV7-8 and TRBJ1-6; TRBD1 is a possible D gene (5 bases). This CDR3 spans 17 amino acids. Germline CDR1 is SGHVS and CDR2 is FQNEAQ. V dropped 2 bases and J dropped 4 bases, with 15 bases sitting between them. CDR3: CASSLLGDLYYNSPLHF. The CDR3 DNA reads TGTGCCAGCAGCTTACTCGGGGACCTTTATTATAATTCACCCCTCCACTTT.

This clone occurred a few times. The chain carries TRBV28 and TRBJ1-2; D is undetermined. Germline CDR1 MDHEN, CDR2 SYDVKM. CDR3 size: 14 residues. The V gene lost 8 bases and the J gene lost 6 bases, with 19 bases spanning the gap. For the CDR3, the DNA is TGTGCCAGCCTTACGGGAAGTATGGCACATGGCTACACCTTC. Protein: CASLTGSMAHGYTF.

The table lists this clone with a count of one. The CDR3 nucleotides read TGTGCCAGCAGGCGTATAACAGGGGGCTATGGCTACACCTTC. This encodes CASRRITGGYGYTF. The chain joins TRBV6-5 to TRBJ1-2, with 8 bases fitting TRBD1. The ends lost 6 bases at V and 4 bases at J; junction bases unmatched: 7. The CDR3 totals 14 residues. Germline V lookup: CDR1 MNHEY, CDR2 SVGAGI.

This clone was recorded a few times. The V and J genes are TRBV28 and TRBJ2-7; 12 bases map to TRBD2. The length of the CDR3 is 14 residues. The germline V gene has CDR1 MDHEN and CDR2 SYDVKM. Trimming removed 7 bases from V and 7 bases from J; junction bases left unmatched: 8. The CDR3 reads CASNLAGGPREQYF. As DNA, the CDR3 is TGTGCCAGCAACCTAGCGGGAGGGCCAAGGGAGCAGTACTTC.

The CDR3 spells CASSEDWAGFATNEKLFF. The CDR3 DNA sequence: TGTGCCAGCAGTGAAGATTGGGCGGGCTTTGCAACTAATGAAAAACTGTTTTTT. This chain uses TRBV6-1 with TRBJ1-4; D is uncertain. Trimming shortened V by 1 base and J by 0 bases, and 15 bases separated the two germline ends. The germline gives CDR1 MNHNS, CDR2 SASEGT. This CDR3 contains 18 residues.

The V gene is TRBV2, the J gene TRBJ1-2; D gene ambiguous. The germline V gene encodes CDR1 SNHLY and CDR2 FYNNEI. The CDR3 runs 14 residues. Trimming left V 2 bases short and J 4 bases short, with 11 bases between. The CDR3: CASSEQNQGYGYTF. The CDR3, as DNA: TGTGCCAGCAGTGAACAGAACCAAGGCTATGGCTACACCTTC.